The rows below give T cell receptor beta chains drawn from one sample of a study of T cells in Graves' hyperthyroidism and ophthalmopathy. TCRdb re-analysed the multiplex PCR reads in MiXCR, keeping a single row per CDR3 protein. Seen here are 75,000 to 100,000 distinct CDR3 sequences, roughly 39% observed once, and the top ten hold roughly 10%. Material: peripheral blood or thyroid tissue (not recorded which). Source of these receptors: a woman in her 30s with Graves' hyperthyroidism. Both conserved end residues are part of each CDR3. Fields, in order: J gene, D gene, V gene, clone size, CDR3 DNA, CDR3 protein. D genes are given only for firm matches. A clone size is listed for some rows: how often the clone was seen (once, few, many), or a class if it is expanded.

J: TRBJ2-6; D: TRBD1; V: TRBV24-1; size: many; DNA: TGTGCCACCAGTGTAATTAGGGACAGGGGATTTCGTGGCTCTGGGGCCAACGTCCTGACTTTC; CDR3: CATSVIRDRGFRGSGANVLTF
J: TRBJ1-1; D: TRBD1; V: TRBV20-1; size: once; DNA: TGCAGTGCCCCCCGGACAGGGGGATACACTGAAGCTTTCTTT; CDR3: CSAPRTGGYTEAFF
J: TRBJ1-2; D: NA; V: TRBV28; size: many; DNA: TGTGCCAGCAGTTTACCTCCGAGGGGGTATGGCTACACCTTC; CDR3: CASSLPPRGYGYTF
J: TRBJ1-2; D: TRBD1; V: TRBV2; size: many; DNA: TGTGCCAGCAGTGAAGCCGGGACAGTAGGCGACTATGGCTACACCTTC; CDR3: CASSEAGTVGDYGYTF
J: TRBJ2-7; D: NA; V: TRBV7-8; size: many; DNA: TGTGCCAGCAGCTTAGTGTTCATGTGGAAACACGAGCAGTACTTC; CDR3: CASSLVFMWKHEQYF
J: TRBJ1-2; D: NA; V: TRBV7-2; size: many; DNA: TGTGCCAGCAGCTTACGATTACTGAACTATGGCTACACCTTC; CDR3: CASSLRLLNYGYTF
J: TRBJ1-5; D: TRBD1; V: TRBV28; size: many; DNA: TGTGCCAGCAACAGACAGGGGGGACAGCCCCAGCATTTT; CDR3: CASNRQGGQPQHF
J: TRBJ2-5; D: TRBD2; V: TRBV11-2; size: NA; DNA: TGTGCCAGCAGCCGACTAGCGGGATTGGAGACCCAGTACTTC; CDR3: CASSRLAGLETQYF
J: TRBJ1-4; D: NA; V: TRBV7-2; size: many; DNA: TGTGCCAGCAGCTTAGAAGGGGCTACTAATGAAAAACTGTTTTTT; CDR3: CASSLEGATNEKLFF
J: TRBJ2-3; D: NA; V: TRBV7-2; size: many; DNA: TGTGCCAGCAGCCCCCGGTCGGCCACAGCGCAGTATTTT; CDR3: CASSPRSATAQYF
J: TRBJ1-1; D: NA; V: TRBV7-2; size: few; DNA: TGTGCCAGCAGCCATAATGACGGAAACACTGAAGCTCTCTTT; CDR3: CASSHNDGNTEALF
J: TRBJ2-2; D: NA; V: TRBV6-6; size: many; DNA: TGTGCCAGCACCCACCGGGGTAGGAACACCGGGGAGCTGTTTTTT; CDR3: CASTHRGRNTGELFF
J: TRBJ1-1; D: NA; V: TRBV2; size: many; DNA: TGTGCCAGCATCATGGAGTTTGGGGCTTTCTTT; CDR3: CASIMEFGAFF
J: TRBJ1-3; D: NA; V: TRBV5-1; size: many; DNA: TGCGCCAGCAGCTCCTCACGGCTCTCTGGAAACACCATATATTTT; CDR3: CASSSSRLSGNTIYF
J: TRBJ2-7; D: TRBD1; V: TRBV7-2; size: NA; DNA: TGTGCCAGCAGCTCGGGGACAGGGGAGGGCGAGCAGTACTTC; CDR3: CASSSGTGEGEQYF
J: TRBJ1-1; D: TRBD1; V: TRBV3-1; size: NA; DNA: TGTGCCAGCAGCCCGTTGGGACAGACTATGAACACTGAAGCTTTCTTT; CDR3: CASSPLGQTMNTEAFF
J: TRBJ2-2; D: TRBD2; V: TRBV2; size: many; DNA: TGTGCCAGCTCCGGGGGACTAGCGGGAGCCGGGGAGCTGTTTTTT; CDR3: CASSGGLAGAGELFF
J: TRBJ2-5; D: NA; V: TRBV7-2; size: many; DNA: TGTGCCAGCAGCCTATCTCGGACCCGACTGGAAGCCGAGACCCAGTACTTC; CDR3: CASSLSRTRLEAETQYF
J: TRBJ2-7; D: TRBD2; V: TRBV4-2; size: many; DNA: TGTGCCAGCAGACCCCTAGCGGGACGATCCTACGAGCAGTACTTC; CDR3: CASRPLAGRSYEQYF
J: TRBJ1-1; D: NA; V: TRBV12-3/TRBV12-4; size: many; DNA: TGTGCCAGCAGTTTCGGGGGCAACACTGAAGCTTTCTTT; CDR3: CASSFGGNTEAFF
J: TRBJ2-7; D: NA; V: TRBV7-9; size: many; DNA: TGTGCCAGCAGCTTAGTTAGGGGGTTTACCCCCTACGAGCAGTACTTC; CDR3: CASSLVRGFTPYEQYF
J: TRBJ2-7; D: NA; V: TRBV6-5; size: many; DNA: TGTGCCAGCAGTTACTCGAGAGGGGGCGAGCAGTACTTC; CDR3: CASSYSRGGEQYF
J: TRBJ1-5; D: NA; V: TRBV9; size: NA; DNA: TGTGCCAGCTCAGTCCCGGGCTGGGTCCAGGGCAATCAGCCCCAGCATTTT; CDR3: CASSVPGWVQGNQPQHF
J: TRBJ2-6; D: TRBD2; V: TRBV7-9; size: many; DNA: TGTGCCAGCAGCTTAGGTTACGGCGGGAGAGCCCACGTCCTGACTTTC; CDR3: CASSLGYGGRAHVLTF
J: TRBJ1-4; D: TRBD1; V: TRBV6-5; size: many; DNA: TGTGCCAGCAGTTACTCCGGGACAGGGGATGAAAAACTGTTTTTT; CDR3: CASSYSGTGDEKLFF
J: TRBJ1-1; D: NA; V: TRBV7-3; size: many; DNA: TGTGCCAGCAGCTCAGGGTGGGGCACTGAAGCTTTCTTT; CDR3: CASSSGWGTEAFF
J: TRBJ1-1; D: NA; V: TRBV12-3/TRBV12-4; size: NA; DNA: TGTGCCAGCAGTTTTTGGTCCCGTGGTGCCGCTGGAGCTTCCTTT; CDR3: CASSFWSRGAAGASF
J: TRBJ2-2; D: NA; V: TRBV28; size: NA; DNA: TGTGCCAGCAGTCCAGGGTCGGAGAACACCGGGGAGCTGTTTTTT; CDR3: CASSPGSENTGELFF
J: TRBJ1-5; D: NA; V: TRBV4-2; size: many; DNA: TGTGCCAGCAGCCAAGAAGGACAAAATAGCAATCAGCCCCAGCATTTT; CDR3: CASSQEGQNSNQPQHF
J: TRBJ2-3; D: TRBD2; V: TRBV2; size: many; DNA: TGTGCCAGCAGTGATGCAGGACTAGCGGGAAGGGATACGCAGTATTTT; CDR3: CASSDAGLAGRDTQYF
J: TRBJ2-7; D: TRBD1; V: TRBV7-6; size: many; DNA: TGTGCCAGCAGCTCCGGACAGGCCACCTACGAGCAGTACTTC; CDR3: CASSSGQATYEQYF
J: TRBJ1-1; D: NA; V: TRBV25-1; size: NA; DNA: TGTGCCAGCTCACCCCCGGCGGCGACGGACACTGAAGCTTTCTTT; CDR3: CASSPPAATDTEAFF
J: TRBJ2-2; D: NA; V: TRBV7-9; size: once; DNA: TGTGCCAGCAGCTTAGCGGTCGGGGAGCTGTTTTTT; CDR3: CASSLAVGELFF
J: TRBJ2-7; D: TRBD2; V: TRBV27; size: many; DNA: TGTGCCAGCAGTTGGGGGGGGAAGCAGTACTTC; CDR3: CASSWGGKQYF
J: TRBJ1-3; D: NA; V: TRBV15; size: many; DNA: TGTGCCACCAGCAGAGATGGGGTATCTGGAAACACCATATATTTT; CDR3: CATSRDGVSGNTIYF
J: TRBJ1-2; D: TRBD1; V: TRBV7-9; size: many; DNA: TGTGCCAGCAGCCCTCCGGGACAGCTCACCTATGGCTACACCTTC; CDR3: CASSPPGQLTYGYTF
J: TRBJ2-1; D: TRBD1; V: TRBV20-1; size: NA; DNA: TGCAGCGGTGACAGGGACGCCTACAATGAGCAGTTCTTC; CDR3: CSGDRDAYNEQFF
J: TRBJ1-6; D: NA; V: TRBV10-3; size: NA; DNA: TGTGCCATCAGCGTTAAGGGGGAATCACCCCCCCACTTT; CDR3: CAISVKGESPPHF
J: TRBJ1-3; D: NA; V: TRBV5-1; size: many; DNA: TGCGCCAGCAGCTTGGCCAAAAGGCCGGGACCGAACTCTGGAAACACCATATATTTT; CDR3: CASSLAKRPGPNSGNTIYF
J: TRBJ1-1; D: TRBD1; V: TRBV9; size: NA; DNA: TGTGCCAGCAGCGACGGGACAGGGAACACTGAAGCTTTCTTT; CDR3: CASSDGTGNTEAFF
J: TRBJ2-3; D: NA; V: TRBV10-1; size: NA; DNA: TGCGCCTGCAGTGACACTGGAGGAGATACGCAGTATTTT; CDR3: CACSDTGGDTQYF
J: TRBJ2-2; D: NA; V: TRBV5-1; size: many; DNA: TGCGCCAGCAGCTTGTTCGGGAGAATTTTCACCGGGGAGCTGTTTTTT; CDR3: CASSLFGRIFTGELFF
J: TRBJ1-2; D: TRBD1; V: TRBV29-1; size: many; DNA: TGCAGCGTTGAAAGTCTTAGGGGACAGGGATCCTATGGCTACACCTTC; CDR3: CSVESLRGQGSYGYTF
J: TRBJ1-6; D: NA; V: TRBV20-1; size: NA; DNA: NA; CDR3: CSARDWRTDSYEQYFGPGNSPLHF
J: TRBJ2-7; D: NA; V: TRBV12-3/TRBV12-4; size: many; DNA: TGTGCCAGCAGGGTCGGGGGCAGCTCCTACGAGCAGTACTTC; CDR3: CASRVGGSSYEQYF
J: TRBJ2-1; D: TRBD2; V: TRBV7-9; size: NA; DNA: TGTGCCAGCAGCCCGGGACTAATGGGATACAATGAGCAGTTCTTC; CDR3: CASSPGLMGYNEQFF
J: TRBJ1-1; D: NA; V: TRBV7-3; size: NA; DNA: TGTGCCAGCACAAGGGGGGGCTACACTGAAGCTTTCTTT; CDR3: CASTRGGYTEAFF
J: TRBJ2-2; D: TRBD1; V: TRBV7-2; size: NA; DNA: TGTGCCAGCAGCCAAGACACTCGGACAGGGGACACCGGGGAGCTGGTTTTT; CDR3: CASSQDTRTGDTGELVF
J: TRBJ2-7; D: TRBD2; V: TRBV20-1; size: once; DNA: TGCAGTGCTAGAGGACTAGCGGGAGAGGAGCAGTACTTC; CDR3: CSARGLAGEEQYF
J: TRBJ1-1; D: NA; V: TRBV27; size: NA; DNA: TGTGCCAGCAGTTTATCAGGGGACGGGAGAGCTTTCTTT; CDR3: CASSLSGDGRAFF
J: TRBJ1-3; D: NA; V: TRBV20-1; size: NA; DNA: TGCAGTGCTAGTGGTCCGGTGTACTCTGGAAACACCATATATTTT; CDR3: CSASGPVYSGNTIYF
J: TRBJ1-5; D: NA; V: TRBV6-5; size: many; DNA: TGTGCCAGCGGTGGAGATTTGGGTCAGCCCCAGCATTTT; CDR3: CASGGDLGQPQHF
J: TRBJ2-5; D: NA; V: TRBV20-1; size: NA; DNA: TGCAGTGTGGACGGGACTCACCAAGAGACCCAGTACTTC; CDR3: CSVDGTHQETQYF
J: TRBJ2-7; D: TRBD2; V: TRBV7-9; size: many; DNA: TGTGCCAGCAGCTTCTTCCCGGGACTAGCGGGAGGGCCTTTCTACGAGCAGTACTTC; CDR3: CASSFFPGLAGGPFYEQYF
J: TRBJ2-7; D: TRBD1; V: TRBV4-1; size: many; DNA: TGCGCCAGCAGCTTCCGCGTTGGGACAGGCGGGGACTACGAGCAGTACTTC; CDR3: CASSFRVGTGGDYEQYF
J: TRBJ2-5; D: NA; V: TRBV7-8; size: NA; DNA: TGTGCCAGCAGCGGAAACCTCCAAATACAGGGCTTCCTCAGACTTACCCAGTACTTC; CDR3: CASSGNLQIQGFLRLTQYF
J: TRBJ2-2; D: NA; V: TRBV15; size: NA; DNA: TGTGCCACCAGCAGCCGGAACACCGGGGAGCTGTTTTTT; CDR3: CATSSRNTGELFF
J: TRBJ2-5; D: NA; V: TRBV4-1; size: NA; DNA: TGCGCCAGCAGCCACGCAGGGGGGACACAAGAGACCCAGTACTTC; CDR3: CASSHAGGTQETQYF
J: TRBJ2-7; D: TRBD2; V: TRBV5-1; size: many; DNA: TGCGCCAGCAGCTTGGCCCCGGGGGGGACCAACGAGCAGTACTTC; CDR3: CASSLAPGGTNEQYF
J: TRBJ1-5; D: NA; V: TRBV10-3; size: NA; DNA: TGTGCCATCAGTGAAGGCCCCGGTCAGCCCCAGCATTTT; CDR3: CAISEGPGQPQHF